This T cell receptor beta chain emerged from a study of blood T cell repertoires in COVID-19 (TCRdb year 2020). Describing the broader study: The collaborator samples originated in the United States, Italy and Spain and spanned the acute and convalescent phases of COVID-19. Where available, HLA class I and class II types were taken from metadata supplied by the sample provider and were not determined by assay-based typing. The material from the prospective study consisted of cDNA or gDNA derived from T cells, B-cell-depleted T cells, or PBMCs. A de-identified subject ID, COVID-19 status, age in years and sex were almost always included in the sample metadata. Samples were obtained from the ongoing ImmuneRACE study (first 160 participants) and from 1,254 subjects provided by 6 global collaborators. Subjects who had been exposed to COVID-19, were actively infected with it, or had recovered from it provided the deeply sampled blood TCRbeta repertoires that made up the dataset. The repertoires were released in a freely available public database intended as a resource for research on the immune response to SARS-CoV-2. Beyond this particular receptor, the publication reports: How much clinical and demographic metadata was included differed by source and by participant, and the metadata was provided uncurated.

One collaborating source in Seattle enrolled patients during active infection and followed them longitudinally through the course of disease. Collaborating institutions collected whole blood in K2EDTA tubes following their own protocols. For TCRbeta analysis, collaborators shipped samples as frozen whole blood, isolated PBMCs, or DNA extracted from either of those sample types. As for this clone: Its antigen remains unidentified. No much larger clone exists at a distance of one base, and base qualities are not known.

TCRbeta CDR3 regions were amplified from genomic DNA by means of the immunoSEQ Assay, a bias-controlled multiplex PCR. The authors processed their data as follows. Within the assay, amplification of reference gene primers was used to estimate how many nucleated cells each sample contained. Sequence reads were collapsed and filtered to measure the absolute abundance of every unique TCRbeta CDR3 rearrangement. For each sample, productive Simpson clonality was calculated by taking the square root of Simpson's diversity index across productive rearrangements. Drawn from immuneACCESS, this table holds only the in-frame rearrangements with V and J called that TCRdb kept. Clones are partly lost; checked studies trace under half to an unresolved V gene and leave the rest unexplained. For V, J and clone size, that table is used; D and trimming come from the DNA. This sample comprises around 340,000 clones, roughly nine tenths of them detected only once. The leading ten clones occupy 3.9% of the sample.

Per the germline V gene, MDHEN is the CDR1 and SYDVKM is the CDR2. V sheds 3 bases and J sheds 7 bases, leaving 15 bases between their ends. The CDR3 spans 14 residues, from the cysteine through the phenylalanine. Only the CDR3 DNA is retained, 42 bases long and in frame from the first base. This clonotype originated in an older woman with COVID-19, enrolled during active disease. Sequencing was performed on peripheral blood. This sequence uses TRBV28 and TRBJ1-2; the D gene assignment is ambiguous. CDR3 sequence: CASSFGPKNSGYTF. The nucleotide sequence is TGTGCCAGCAGTTTCGGTCCGAAGAATTCTGGCTACACCTTC.